One T cell receptor beta chain is described in this entry. The V gene end was trimmed by 5 bases and the J gene end by 3 bases; junction bases not matched to a gene: 5. Per the germline V gene, CDR1 is MGHRA and CDR2 is YSYEKL. This CDR3 contains 15 residues. The data belong to a study of Ad26.COV2.S vaccination and SARS-CoV-2 variants. Study background: The authors gave Ad26.COV2.S intramuscularly, either once or twice 56 days apart.

Documented treatment: roughly 19 received Ad26.COV2.S at low or high dose, single or two shots; 5 received placebo; per-sample allocation not given. The study sampled participants on day 63 after the first vaccine or placebo injection. Assay: immunoSEQ multiplex PCR; the TCRdb copy retains only in-frame clones and omits some. The data hold a few hundred thousand clones, with under 90% observed a single time. The chain is built from TRBV4-1 and TRBJ1-1, with 11 bases aligning to TRBD1. This clonotype was sampled from a person between 18 and 65 years old who received the Ad26.COV2.S COVID-19 vaccine or a placebo. The sequenced sample was peripheral blood, obtained in a trial of Ad26.COV2.S vaccine versus placebo. CDR3: CASSFRTGGDTEAFF. CDR3 DNA: TGCGCCAGCAGCTTCCGGACAGGGGGCGACACTGAAGCTTTCTTT.